This T cell receptor beta chain was sequenced in a study of blood T cells in healthy people across ages (dated by TCRdb to the mid-2010s). Notes on the research overall: In model experiments, template switching captured about one uniquely barcoded TCR beta cDNA molecule for every two T cells. To track age-related changes in TCR beta repertoire diversity, the study relied on deep sequencing normalized with unique cDNA molecular identifiers. Four age groups were formed from the donors: young (average around 15 years), middle-aged (around 39), aged (under 70) and long-lived (less than 85). To avoid experimental bias, donors of different ages were randomly spread across the sequencing lanes. The study analyzed two additional independent replicas of 1 million unique cDNA reads from the same blood draw for two donors, one aged 18 to 29 and one aged 80 or older.

The donors were roughly 39 Caucasian individuals from Russia, aged roughly 6 to 100 years, who were systemically healthy. Around 9.7 milliliters of peripheral blood were collected from each donor into EDTA-treated Vacutainer tubes. Ficoll-Paque density-gradient centrifugation was used to isolate PBMCs, with at least 7 million per sample. Total RNA was extracted from PBMCs with Trizol reagent, with at least 5 micrograms obtained per sample. For every donor, an aliquot of PBMCs went through flow cytometry to measure the percentages of naive CD45RAhigh/CD27high T cells. About this clonotype: What antigen it recognizes has not been identified. Per-base quality was not reported, and no clone a single base away is much larger than it.

Based on the germline V gene, the CDR1 and CDR2 sequences are SGHDN and FVKESK. Spanning cysteine to phenylalanine, the CDR3 consists of 16 amino acids. This entry keeps only the CDR3 DNA: 48 bases, framed from base 1. V is pared back by 5 bases and J by 4 bases, with 17 bases lying between the germline termini. The library was produced with 5' RACE. TCRdb records Illumina HiSeq 2500 as the sequencer. A second PCR of roughly 6 to 11 cycles was run with a J-beta primer mix and a sample-barcoded 5' primer. Each TCR beta cDNA molecule received a unique molecular identifier from a template-switch 5' adaptor carrying 12 random nucleotides. At least 2.5 million CDR3-containing paired-end reads were obtained from each sample. First-strand cDNA synthesis was performed from all RNA using the Mint cDNA synthesis kit, with priming by a TRBC-specific oligonucleotide. Following uracil-DNA glycosylase treatment, a first 18-cycle PCR with universal primers M1SS and BC2_uni_R was performed on all cDNA. Per the original workflow: For normalization, 1 million high-quality reads, each with a distinct molecular identifier, were randomly selected from each sample. Instead of being binned into consensus sequences, reads that shared molecular identifiers were thrown out. CDR3 identification, clonotype clustering and error correction used MiTCR with a Q25 quality threshold and the strictest error-elimination algorithm. A nonparametric unseen species model with Euler transformation was used to estimate lower-bound total TCR beta diversity. In-frame beta chains were kept once TCRdb had trimmed the public reads at Q25 with fastp and called clones with MiXCR. Each entry merges the rows of one CDR3 protein and shows their most common DNA and genes. For this entry, the V and J calls and clone size follow TCRdb and not the study's own pipeline. This sample holds 1.5 million to 2 million distinct CDR3 sequences; about 50% were observed only once. The ten top clones hold more than 2% of the sample.

Results and caveats for the whole study, not just this receptor: The percentage of naive T cells measured by flow cytometry correlated strongly with observed TCR beta diversity. Estimates of total diversity from one million sequenced T cells were regarded as lower bounds and underestimates. Conclusive comparison of naive and antigen-experienced compartments was prevented by the profiling of bulk unsorted PBMCs. As age increased, observed TCR beta diversity per million T cells dropped in a roughly linear way, and a significant reduction was already evident by age 40. The long-lived group showed more naive CD4+ T cells, fewer expanded clones and increased TCR diversity than the aged group, suggesting age selection. The CMV infection status of donors was not known, potentially confounding age-related changes in expanded clonotypes.

The sequence joins TRBV14 to TRBJ1-4; confidence is insufficient to name the D gene. The clonotype originates from a woman aged 40-49 years in good health. The sample consisted of blood. The nucleotide sequence reads as follows: TGTGCCAGCAGCTACTCCGGCGCGGCGGGTAATGAAAAACTGTTTTTT. Its translation is CASSYSGAAGNEKLFF.